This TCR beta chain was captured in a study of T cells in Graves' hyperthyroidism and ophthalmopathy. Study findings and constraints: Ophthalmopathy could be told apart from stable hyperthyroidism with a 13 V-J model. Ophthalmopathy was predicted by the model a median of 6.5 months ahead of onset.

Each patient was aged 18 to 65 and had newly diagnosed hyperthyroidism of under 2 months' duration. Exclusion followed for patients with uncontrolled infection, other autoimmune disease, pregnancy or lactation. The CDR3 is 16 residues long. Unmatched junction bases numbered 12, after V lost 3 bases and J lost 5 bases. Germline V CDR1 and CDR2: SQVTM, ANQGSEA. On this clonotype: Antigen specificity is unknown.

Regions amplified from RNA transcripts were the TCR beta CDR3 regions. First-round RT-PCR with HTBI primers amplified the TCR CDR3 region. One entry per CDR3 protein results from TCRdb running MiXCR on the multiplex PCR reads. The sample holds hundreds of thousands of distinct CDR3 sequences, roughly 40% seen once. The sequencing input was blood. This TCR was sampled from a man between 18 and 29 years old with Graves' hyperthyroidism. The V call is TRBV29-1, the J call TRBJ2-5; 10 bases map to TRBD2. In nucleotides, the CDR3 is TGCAGCGTTGAGAGGGCTAGCGGGGGACCGGGCGAGACCCAGTACTTC. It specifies CSVERASGGPGETQYF.